This TCR beta chain is drawn from a study of blood T cell repertoires in COVID-19. At the level of the study: The United States, Italy and Spain provided the acute and convalescent COVID-19 samples. From T cells, B-cell-depleted T cells, or PBMCs came the material, which was cDNA or gDNA.

Original handling: Estimation of nucleated cell counts relied on the amplification of reference gene primers. The protocol was immunoSEQ multiplex PCR, while the TCRdb copy is restricted to in-frame clones and leaves out a portion. That table gives V, J and clone size, and the DNA gave D and trimming. Of just over 90,000 clones in the sample, about nine tenths were seen once. The germline CDR1 and CDR2 sequences are MNHEY and SVGAGI. Trimming at V came to 6 bases and at J to 0 bases, leaving 4 bases not matched to a gene. The CDR3 sequence is 14 residues long. The sample was peripheral blood. This clonotype was sampled from a human donor with active COVID-19. The donor label of this sample is uncertain. The chain combines TRBV6-5 with TRBJ1-1, with 7 bases identical to TRBD1. In nucleotides, the CDR3 is TGTGCCAGCAGCCAGGGGGACCTGAACACTGAAGCTTTCTTT. Amino acid sequence: CASSQGDLNTEAFF.